This T cell receptor (beta chain) was identified during a study of cytomegalovirus exposure and HLA in healthy donors. Study results and caveats: Researchers reportedly found TCR beta sequences accurately predicted most subjects' HLA-A and HLA-B alleles. Upon later analysis, TCR association rates were observed to vary by HLA locus, being highest for DRB1 and lowest for HLA-C. Associated with HLA alleles at 0.05 false discovery rate in a later analysis were 16,951 TCR beta sequences.

Germline loops: CDR1 WNHNN, CDR2 SYGVQD (reference sequence). With 8 bases removed from V and 0 bases from J, the gap between germline ends came to 10 bases. There are 13 residues in the CDR3. Turning to this clone: Its matching antigen is unknown.

The PCR made use of 60 Vbeta and 13 Jbeta primers. TCRdb's copy holds only in-frame clones and misses some; the assay was immunoSEQ multiplex PCR. The data hold about 160,000 clones, with about three fifths observed a single time. This clonotype originated in a woman aged 60-70 years in good health and CMV-seropositive. The rearrangement joins TRBV10-1 to TRBJ2-5, with a possible D match to TRBD2 (5 bases). Sequencing input: PBMCs. CDR3 coding DNA: TGCGCCAGCCAAAGGCGGGACCAAGAGACCCAGTACTTC. It translates to CASQRRDQETQYF.